This is a list of T cell receptor beta chains from one sample in a study of radiation and T cells in renal cell carcinoma. Only in-frame clones appear in the TCRdb table, and some are missing; sequencing was by immunoSEQ multiplex PCR. The sample gives around 95,000 clones, 84% of which show up once; approximately 7.2% is in the top ten. The sample was blood, taken from a patient whose treatment included radiotherapy and nephrectomy. The receptors were gathered from a man aged 60 to 69 with renal cell carcinoma. Each CDR3 is given with its conserved first and last residue. A D gene is named only where the DNA matches it firmly. Expanded clones get a size class; other rows say once, few or many, or leave the size out.

d_gene: TRBD2; v_gene: TRBV7-2; j_gene: TRBJ2-4; len: 18; abundance: -; CDR3aa: CASSSNPPGLGVGNIQYF; CDR3nt: TGTGCCAGCAGCTCGAACCCACCGGGACTAGGAGTGGGAAACATTCAGTACTTC
d_gene: -; v_gene: TRBV7-3; j_gene: TRBJ2-2; len: 14; abundance: once; CDR3aa: CASSRTSSAGELFF; CDR3nt: TGTGCCAGCAGCCGAACTAGTTCCGCCGGGGAGCTGTTTTTT
d_gene: -; v_gene: TRBV19; j_gene: TRBJ2-2; len: 13; abundance: once; CDR3aa: CASSTVEGGELFF; CDR3nt: TGTGCCAGTAGTACCGTAGAGGGCGGGGAGCTGTTTTTT
d_gene: -; v_gene: TRBV7-9; j_gene: TRBJ2-7; len: 11; abundance: -; CDR3aa: CASSLSNQEYF; CDR3nt: TGTGCCAGCAGCTTATCTAATCAGGAGTACTTC
d_gene: -; v_gene: TRBV5-6; j_gene: TRBJ1-2; len: 13; abundance: -; CDR3aa: CASSLEAEAGYTF; CDR3nt: TGTGCCAGCAGCTTGGAGGCGGAGGCGGGCTACACCTTC
d_gene: -; v_gene: TRBV5-4; j_gene: TRBJ2-3; len: 13; abundance: -; CDR3aa: CASSLVSTDTQYF; CDR3nt: TGTGCCAGCAGCTTGGTTAGCACAGATACGCAGTATTTT
d_gene: -; v_gene: TRBV6-6; j_gene: TRBJ1-5; len: 15; abundance: -; CDR3aa: CASSPSRVGNQPQHF; CDR3nt: TGTGCCAGCAGTCCCTCCAGGGTTGGAAATCAGCCCCAGCATTTT
d_gene: -; v_gene: TRBV6-1; j_gene: TRBJ2-5; len: 15; abundance: -; CDR3aa: CASSEMRGYQETQYF; CDR3nt: TGTGCCAGCAGTGAGATGCGGGGTTACCAAGAGACCCAGTACTTC
d_gene: TRBD1; v_gene: TRBV5-1; j_gene: TRBJ1-2; len: 16; abundance: -; CDR3aa: CASSLETGPTFYGYTF; CDR3nt: TGCGCCAGCAGCTTGGAGACAGGGCCCACCTTCTATGGCTACACCTTC
d_gene: TRBD2; v_gene: TRBV2; j_gene: TRBJ2-3; len: 16; abundance: -; CDR3aa: CAGGLAGGTSTDTQYF; CDR3nt: TGTGCCGGTGGACTAGCGGGAGGGACCAGCACAGATACGCAGTATTTT
d_gene: TRBD2; v_gene: TRBV5-1; j_gene: TRBJ2-2; len: 14; abundance: once; CDR3aa: CASQIAGNTGELFF; CDR3nt: TGCGCCAGCCAAATAGCGGGAAACACCGGGGAGCTGTTTTTT
d_gene: -; v_gene: TRBV7-2; j_gene: TRBJ2-1; len: 11; abundance: -; CDR3aa: CASSLVYEQFF; CDR3nt: TGTGCCAGCAGCTTAGTCTATGAGCAGTTCTTC
d_gene: TRBD1; v_gene: TRBV6-6; j_gene: TRBJ1-4; len: 14; abundance: -; CDR3aa: CAGGTGRLAEKLFF; CDR3nt: TGTGCCGGGGGGACAGGTCGGTTGGCCGAAAAACTGTTTTTT
d_gene: TRBD2; v_gene: TRBV11-1; j_gene: TRBJ2-7; len: 14; abundance: -; CDR3aa: CASSSGLNSYEQYF; CDR3nt: TGTGCCAGCAGCTCGGGACTAAACTCCTACGAGCAGTACTTC
d_gene: -; v_gene: TRBV23-1; j_gene: TRBJ2-7; len: 15; abundance: -; CDR3aa: CASSQNTGGVHEQYF; CDR3nt: TGCGCCAGCAGTCAAAACACCGGCGGCGTCCACGAGCAGTACTTC
d_gene: -; v_gene: TRBV6-6; j_gene: TRBJ2-1; len: 15; abundance: -; CDR3aa: CASRPLPVRLGEQFF; CDR3nt: TGTGCCAGCAGACCCCTCCCCGTCCGGCTAGGTGAGCAGTTCTTC
d_gene: TRBD2; v_gene: TRBV29-1; j_gene: TRBJ2-1; len: 14; abundance: -; CDR3aa: CSVEGREYRNEQFF; CDR3nt: TGCAGCGTTGAAGGGCGGGAGTATCGCAATGAGCAGTTCTTC
d_gene: TRBD2; v_gene: TRBV27; j_gene: TRBJ2-1; len: 16; abundance: -; CDR3aa: CASSPNRLAGSNEQFF; CDR3nt: TGTGCCAGCAGTCCCAACCGACTAGCGGGATCAAACGAGCAGTTCTTC
d_gene: -; v_gene: TRBV28; j_gene: TRBJ1-2; len: 12; abundance: -; CDR3aa: CASRSGDYGYTF; CDR3nt: TGTGCCAGCAGGTCAGGGGACTATGGCTACACCTTC
d_gene: TRBD1; v_gene: TRBV10-3; j_gene: TRBJ2-6; len: 16; abundance: -; CDR3aa: CAISPGTGSGANVLTF; CDR3nt: TGTGCCATCAGTCCCGGGACAGGGTCCGGGGCCAACGTCCTGACTTTC
d_gene: TRBD1; v_gene: TRBV5-1; j_gene: TRBJ2-3; len: 14; abundance: -; CDR3aa: CASSWDSGTDTQYF; CDR3nt: TGCGCCAGCAGCTGGGACAGCGGCACAGATACGCAGTATTTT
d_gene: -; v_gene: TRBV10-2; j_gene: TRBJ1-4; len: 14; abundance: -; CDR3aa: CASLGRESNEKLFF; CDR3nt: TGCGCCTCCCTCGGGCGGGAAAGTAATGAAAAACTGTTTTTT
d_gene: -; v_gene: TRBV6-5; j_gene: TRBJ2-5; len: 13; abundance: -; CDR3aa: CASSWTGSETQYF; CDR3nt: TGTGCCAGCAGTTGGACTGGATCAGAGACCCAGTACTTC
d_gene: TRBD1; v_gene: TRBV5-1; j_gene: TRBJ1-4; len: 18; abundance: -; CDR3aa: CASSLARTGIATNEKLFF; CDR3nt: TGCGCCAGCAGCTTGGCTAGGACAGGCATCGCAACTAATGAAAAACTGTTTTTT
d_gene: -; v_gene: TRBV2; j_gene: TRBJ1-5; len: 14; abundance: -; CDR3aa: CASSQSSLNQPQHF; CDR3nt: TGTGCCAGCAGTCAATCGAGCCTCAATCAGCCCCAGCATTTT
d_gene: TRBD2; v_gene: TRBV4-1; j_gene: TRBJ2-4; len: 20; abundance: -; CDR3aa: CASSHYLGLAGTVAKNIQYF; CDR3nt: TGCGCCAGCAGCCACTACCTCGGACTAGCGGGAACCGTAGCCAAAAACATTCAGTACTTC
d_gene: -; v_gene: TRBV9; j_gene: TRBJ1-5; len: 13; abundance: many; CDR3aa: CASSYSPNQPQHF; CDR3nt: TGTGCCAGCAGTTATAGTCCCAATCAGCCCCAGCATTTT
d_gene: TRBD1; v_gene: TRBV14; j_gene: TRBJ1-1; len: 15; abundance: few; CDR3aa: CASSLWGDSSTEAFF; CDR3nt: TGTGCCAGCAGCCTTTGGGGGGACAGTTCTACTGAAGCTTTCTTT
d_gene: -; v_gene: TRBV7-2; j_gene: TRBJ1-5; len: 15; abundance: -; CDR3aa: CASSLMAGTVQPQHF; CDR3nt: TGTGCCAGCAGCTTAATGGCCGGGACCGTTCAGCCCCAGCATTTT
d_gene: TRBD2; v_gene: TRBV6-5; j_gene: TRBJ2-1; len: 15; abundance: -; CDR3aa: CASSPPSGRVDEQFF; CDR3nt: TGTGCCAGCAGCCCACCTAGCGGGAGGGTCGATGAGCAGTTCTTC
d_gene: TRBD2; v_gene: TRBV6-6; j_gene: TRBJ2-2; len: 16; abundance: -; CDR3aa: CASSRGVAGGRGELFF; CDR3nt: TGTGCCAGCAGCCGGGGAGTAGCGGGAGGTAGAGGGGAGCTGTTTTTT
d_gene: -; v_gene: TRBV11-2; j_gene: TRBJ2-2; len: 13; abundance: -; CDR3aa: CASSPPQTGELFF; CDR3nt: TGTGCCAGCAGCCCACCCCAAACCGGGGAGCTGTTTTTT
d_gene: -; v_gene: TRBV20-1; j_gene: TRBJ2-7; len: 11; abundance: -; CDR3aa: CSARDGYEQYF; CDR3nt: TGCAGTGCTAGAGACGGCTACGAGCAGTACTTC
d_gene: -; v_gene: TRBV4-1; j_gene: TRBJ1-4; len: 15; abundance: -; CDR3aa: CASSRLGGPNEKLFF; CDR3nt: TGCGCCAGCAGCCGGTTAGGGGGACCTAATGAAAAACTGTTTTTT
d_gene: -; v_gene: TRBV19; j_gene: TRBJ2-6; len: 17; abundance: -; CDR3aa: CASSIWDLTAGANVLTF; CDR3nt: TGTGCCAGTAGTATTTGGGACCTCACGGCTGGGGCCAACGTCCTGACTTTC
d_gene: -; v_gene: TRBV7-9; j_gene: TRBJ2-1; len: 13; abundance: -; CDR3aa: CATGGTPYNEQFF; CDR3nt: TGTGCCACCGGCGGGACCCCCTACAATGAGCAGTTCTTC
d_gene: -; v_gene: TRBV11-2; j_gene: TRBJ2-7; len: 13; abundance: -; CDR3aa: CASTRDLTYEQYF; CDR3nt: TGTGCCAGCACCCGGGACTTAACCTACGAGCAGTACTTC
d_gene: TRBD1; v_gene: TRBV6-6; j_gene: TRBJ1-1; len: 15; abundance: -; CDR3aa: CASREHRGRITEAFF; CDR3nt: TGTGCCAGCAGGGAACACAGGGGAAGGATCACTGAAGCTTTCTTT
d_gene: TRBD2; v_gene: TRBV5-1; j_gene: TRBJ2-2; len: 15; abundance: few; CDR3aa: CASSPSGRAAGELFF; CDR3nt: TGCGCCAGCAGCCCTAGCGGGAGGGCCGCCGGGGAGCTGTTTTTT
d_gene: TRBD1; v_gene: TRBV6-1; j_gene: TRBJ2-7; len: 14; abundance: -; CDR3aa: CASRGQGSPYEQYF; CDR3nt: TGTGCCAGCAGGGGACAGGGCTCCCCCTACGAGCAGTACTTC
d_gene: TRBD1; v_gene: TRBV5-1; j_gene: TRBJ2-5; len: 13; abundance: few; CDR3aa: CASSPWTGETQYF; CDR3nt: TGCGCCAGCAGCCCGTGGACAGGAGAGACCCAGTACTTC
d_gene: -; v_gene: TRBV15; j_gene: TRBJ1-3; len: 15; abundance: -; CDR3aa: CAIRDPGADRNTIYF; CDR3nt: TGTGCCATCAGGGACCCAGGGGCCGACAGAAACACCATATATTTT
d_gene: -; v_gene: TRBV19; j_gene: TRBJ2-2; len: 13; abundance: -; CDR3aa: CASGYRSTGELFF; CDR3nt: TGTGCCAGTGGGTACAGAAGCACCGGGGAGCTGTTTTTT
d_gene: -; v_gene: TRBV10-3; j_gene: TRBJ2-1; len: 12; abundance: -; CDR3aa: CAISESVDEQFF; CDR3nt: TGTGCCATCAGTGAGTCTGTGGATGAGCAGTTCTTC
d_gene: -; v_gene: TRBV6-1; j_gene: TRBJ1-1; len: 14; abundance: -; CDR3aa: CASTSVNGNTEAFF; CDR3nt: TGTGCCAGCACCTCCGTGAACGGGAACACTGAAGCTTTCTTT
d_gene: TRBD2; v_gene: TRBV28; j_gene: TRBJ2-7; len: 19; abundance: -; CDR3aa: CASSFPLRLSGRVGYEQYF; CDR3nt: TGTGCCAGCAGTTTTCCCCTCCGACTAAGCGGGAGGGTTGGCTACGAGCAGTACTTC
d_gene: -; v_gene: TRBV11-2; j_gene: TRBJ2-2; len: 15; abundance: -; CDR3aa: CASSSRVGGSGELFF; CDR3nt: TGTGCCAGCAGCTCACGAGTCGGGGGCTCCGGGGAGCTGTTTTTT
d_gene: -; v_gene: TRBV9; j_gene: TRBJ2-6; len: 19; abundance: -; CDR3aa: CASSIPQGRGGSGANVLTF; CDR3nt: TGTGCCAGCAGCATCCCACAGGGAAGAGGGGGATCTGGGGCCAACGTCCTGACTTTC
d_gene: -; v_gene: TRBV6-6; j_gene: TRBJ1-1; len: 14; abundance: -; CDR3aa: CASLSPRQFTEAFF; CDR3nt: TGTGCCAGCCTCTCCCCCAGGCAGTTCACTGAAGCTTTCTTT
d_gene: TRBD1; v_gene: TRBV29-1; j_gene: TRBJ1-1; len: 16; abundance: once; CDR3aa: CSVHPTGSPSNTEAFF; CDR3nt: TGCAGCGTTCACCCGACAGGGTCCCCTTCGAACACTGAAGCTTTCTTT
d_gene: TRBD2; v_gene: TRBV11-2; j_gene: TRBJ2-2; len: 17; abundance: -; CDR3aa: CASSLVPGGRNTGELFF; CDR3nt: TGTGCCAGCAGCTTAGTGCCGGGAGGACGGAACACCGGGGAGCTGTTTTTT
d_gene: -; v_gene: TRBV5-6; j_gene: TRBJ1-2; len: 15; abundance: -; CDR3aa: CASSLGQAGSYGYTF; CDR3nt: TGTGCCAGCAGCTTGGGGCAGGCAGGGTCCTATGGCTACACCTTC
d_gene: -; v_gene: TRBV7-9; j_gene: TRBJ2-7; len: 15; abundance: -; CDR3aa: CASSLDGVSSYEQYF; CDR3nt: TGTGCCAGCAGCCTCGATGGGGTAAGCTCCTACGAGCAGTACTTC
d_gene: -; v_gene: TRBV29-1; j_gene: TRBJ1-3; len: 13; abundance: -; CDR3aa: CSGSDISRNTIYF; CDR3nt: TGCAGCGGATCAGACATCTCTAGAAACACCATATATTTT
d_gene: -; v_gene: TRBV21-1; j_gene: TRBJ1-1; len: 12; abundance: -; CDR3aa: CASTPPNTEAFF; CDR3nt: TGTGCCAGCACCCCTCCGAACACTGAAGCTTTCTTT
d_gene: -; v_gene: TRBV25-1; j_gene: TRBJ2-2; len: 14; abundance: -; CDR3aa: CASTRGSALGELFF; CDR3nt: TGTGCCAGCACGAGGGGTTCTGCTCTCGGGGAGCTGTTTTTT
d_gene: -; v_gene: TRBV5-6; j_gene: TRBJ2-5; len: 16; abundance: -; CDR3aa: CASSFPRAGASETQYF; CDR3nt: TGTGCCAGCAGCTTTCCCCGGGCAGGGGCGTCAGAGACCCAGTACTTC
d_gene: -; v_gene: TRBV9; j_gene: TRBJ1-1; len: 15; abundance: -; CDR3aa: CASSAIQTGHTEAFF; CDR3nt: TGTGCCAGCAGCGCAATCCAGACAGGACACACTGAAGCTTTCTTT
d_gene: TRBD2; v_gene: TRBV5-1; j_gene: TRBJ2-7; len: 15; abundance: -; CDR3aa: CASSLAGTRGYEQYF; CDR3nt: TGCGCCAGCAGCTTGGCCGGGACTAGGGGCTACGAGCAGTACTTC